This T cell receptor (beta chain) appears in the sequencing data of a study of blood T cells in healthy people across ages. The CDR3 sequence is 17 residues long. Germline-derived CDR1 and CDR2 are SQVTM and ANQGSEA. V dropped 6 bases and J dropped 1; count of bases not matched to a gene: 12. At least 5 micrograms of total RNA were extracted per sample. Together with a sample-barcoded 5' primer, a J-beta primer mix was included in a second PCR lasting roughly 6 to 12 cycles. A template-switch adaptor that had 12 random nucleotides put a tag on each cDNA molecule. No fewer than 2.5 million CDR3-containing paired-end reads came from each sample. MiXCR, applied by TCRdb to the 5' RACE reads, yields one record per CDR3 protein. The data hold 630,000 or so distinct CDR3 sequences, with about a third observed a single time.

The chain couples TRBV29-1 to TRBJ1-1, with TRBD1 matching over 12 bases. Source material: blood. The clonotype comes from an elderly woman in good health. The CDR3 DNA reads as TGCAGCGTCAAACGCCGGGACAGGGGGCCTGGGAACACTGAAGCTTTCTTT. It specifies CSVKRRDRGPGNTEAFF.